The rows below give T cell receptor beta chains drawn from one sample of a study of T cell responses to AZD1222 COVID-19 vaccine. Sequencing used immunoSEQ multiplex PCR; TCRdb keeps in-frame clones, though not all of them. The data show roughly 120,000 clones, approximately 93% seen once. The sample here was peripheral blood, taken on day 0 of AZD1222 vaccination. Receptors were obtained from an adult in good health. Each CDR3 is given with its conserved first and last residue. The order of the fields is J gene, clone size, D gene, V gene, CDR3 protein, CDR3 DNA. The D gene is left open where the match is weak. Clone size appears in some rows only: once, few, many, or a class for an expanded clone.

TRBJ2-7	NA	NA	TRBV28	CASRPRGGRYEQYF	TGTGCCAGCAGGCCCAGAGGGGGGCGGTACGAGCAGTACTTC
TRBJ2-2	few	NA	TRBV23-1	CASRGGAQGGELFF	TGCGCCAGCCGGGGTGGGGCGCAAGGCGGGGAGCTGTTTTTT
TRBJ1-4	NA	NA	TRBV2	CASRGDVEKLFF	TGTGCCAGCAGGGGCGACGTAGAAAAACTGTTTTTT
TRBJ2-5	NA	NA	TRBV27	CASSSGSFGTQYF	TGTGCCAGCAGTTCGGGTAGCTTCGGGACCCAGTACTTC
TRBJ2-1	NA	TRBD2	TRBV3-1/TRBV3-2	CASSPTLRKRELPYNEQFF	TGTGCCAGCAGCCCAACCCTTAGAAAGCGGGAGCTACCCTACAATGAGCAGTTCTTC
TRBJ2-2	NA	NA	TRBV5-1	CASSLGSEGGELFF	TGCGCCAGCAGCCTGGGTTCGGAAGGCGGGGAGCTGTTTTTT
TRBJ1-1	few	NA	TRBV20-1	CSARIAFF	TGCAGTGCGAGAATCGCTTTCTTT
TRBJ2-4	NA	TRBD2	TRBV7-9	CASRTSGSDKVKNIQYF	TGTGCCAGCCGGACTAGCGGGAGCGATAAAGTCAAAAACATTCAGTACTTC
TRBJ2-5	NA	TRBD1	TRBV2	CASSVTGGGETQYF	TGTGCCAGCAGTGTGACAGGGGGCGGGGAGACCCAGTACTTC
TRBJ1-2	NA	NA	TRBV12-3/TRBV12-4	CASSLQHYGYTF	TGTGCCAGCAGTTTGCAGCACTATGGCTACACCTTC
TRBJ2-4	NA	TRBD2	TRBV4-1	CASSQAGGASGRNIQYF	TGCGCCAGCAGCCAAGCGGGGGGGGCTAGCGGGAGAAACATTCAGTACTTC
TRBJ2-6	NA	NA	TRBV2	CASRSQFSGANVLTF	TGTGCCAGCAGGTCACAGTTCTCTGGGGCCAACGTCCTGACTTTC
TRBJ1-1	NA	NA	TRBV25-1	CASSEMGVVTEAFF	TGTGCCAGCAGTGAAATGGGGGTAGTCACTGAAGCTTTCTTT